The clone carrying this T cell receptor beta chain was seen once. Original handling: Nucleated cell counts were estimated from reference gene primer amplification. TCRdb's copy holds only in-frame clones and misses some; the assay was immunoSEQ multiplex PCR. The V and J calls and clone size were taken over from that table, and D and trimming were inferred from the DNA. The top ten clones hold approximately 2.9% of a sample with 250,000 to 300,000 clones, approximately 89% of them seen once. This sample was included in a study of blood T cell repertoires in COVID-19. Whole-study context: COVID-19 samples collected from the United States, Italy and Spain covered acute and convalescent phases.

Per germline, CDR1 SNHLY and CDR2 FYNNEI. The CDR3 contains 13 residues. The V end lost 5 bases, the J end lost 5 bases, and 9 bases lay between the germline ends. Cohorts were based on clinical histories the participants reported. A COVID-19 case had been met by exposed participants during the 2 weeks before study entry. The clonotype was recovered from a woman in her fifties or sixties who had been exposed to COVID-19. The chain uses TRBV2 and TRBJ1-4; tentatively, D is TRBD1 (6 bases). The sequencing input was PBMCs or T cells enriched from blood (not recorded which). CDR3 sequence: CASSQGNNEKLFF. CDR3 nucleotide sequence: TGTGCCAGCAGTCAGGGGAACAATGAAAAACTGTTTTTT.